A selection of T cell receptor beta chains follows, all from one sample in a study of shared clonotypes between healthy human individuals. Measured with immunoSEQ multiplex PCR; TCRdb has only the in-frame clones, and not every one. The table shows 2 million to 2.5 million clones, with about nine tenths occurring only once. The specimen sequenced was naive CD4+ T cells from PBMCs. The source of these receptors is a man aged 18 to 30 in good health. Some clones in this sample may be carry-over from other donors' samples. CDR3s include the opening cysteine and the closing phenylalanine or tryptophan. Each record gives: CDR3 DNA, CDR3 protein, V gene, J gene, D gene, clone size. A D gene is named only where the DNA matches it firmly. Part of the rows lack a size; the others show once, few, many or a class for expanded clones.

cdr3_nt: TGTGCCAGCAGCCCCCCAGCAGGCAACTATGGCTACACCTTC
cdr3_aa: CASSPPAGNYGYTF
v_call: TRBV28
j_call: TRBJ1-2
d_call: .
clone_size: .

cdr3_nt: TGTGCTAGTGGTTTGGCCGGGAGCTACAATGAGCAGTTCTTC
cdr3_aa: CASGLAGSYNEQFF
v_call: TRBV12-5
j_call: TRBJ2-1
d_call: .
clone_size: .

cdr3_nt: TGTGCCAGCAGCTTACAGGGACAGGATACGCAGTATTTT
cdr3_aa: CASSLQGQDTQYF
v_call: TRBV7-9
j_call: TRBJ2-3
d_call: TRBD1
clone_size: .

cdr3_nt: TGTGCCAGTGGCCGCTCGTACCAAGAGACCCAGTACTTC
cdr3_aa: CASGRSYQETQYF
v_call: TRBV19
j_call: TRBJ2-5
d_call: .
clone_size: once

cdr3_nt: TGTGCCAGCAGCCTATCCCAGGACAGACAAACCTACGAGCAGTACTTC
cdr3_aa: CASSLSQDRQTYEQYF
v_call: TRBV11-2
j_call: TRBJ2-7
d_call: .
clone_size: .

cdr3_nt: TGTGCCAGCAGCTTAGGAGTGGCCGACAATGAGCAGTTCTTC
cdr3_aa: CASSLGVADNEQFF
v_call: TRBV11-3
j_call: TRBJ2-1
d_call: .
clone_size: .

cdr3_nt: TGTGCCAGCCACCCCCGGGACAGGGAACGGGGCTACACCTTC
cdr3_aa: CASHPRDRERGYTF
v_call: TRBV5-4
j_call: TRBJ1-2
d_call: TRBD1
clone_size: .

cdr3_nt: TGTGCCAGTCTGGGGGGCGCGGCCGTCAGCAATCAGCCCCAGCATTTT
cdr3_aa: CASLGGAAVSNQPQHF
v_call: TRBV28
j_call: TRBJ1-5
d_call: .
clone_size: .

cdr3_nt: TGCGCCAGCAGTCCGGGTTTTAAATACGCAACTAATGAAAAACTGTTTTTT
cdr3_aa: CASSPGFKYATNEKLFF
v_call: TRBV5-1
j_call: TRBJ1-4
d_call: .
clone_size: .

cdr3_nt: TGTGCCAGCTCAGCCGGGACAGGGGTTACTGAAGCTTTCTTT
cdr3_aa: CASSAGTGVTEAFF
v_call: TRBV18
j_call: TRBJ1-1
d_call: TRBD1
clone_size: .

cdr3_nt: TGTGCCAGCAGTTACTTGGGGGCTGGAAACACCATATATTTT
cdr3_aa: CASSYLGAGNTIYF
v_call: TRBV6-5
j_call: TRBJ1-3
d_call: .
clone_size: .

cdr3_nt: TGCGCCAGCAGCCCCATCCTTTCCGGGGAGCTGTTTTTT
cdr3_aa: CASSPILSGELFF
v_call: TRBV5-1
j_call: TRBJ2-2
d_call: .
clone_size: .

cdr3_nt: TGTGCCACCAGCAGAGTTAATCAGCCCCAGCATTTT
cdr3_aa: CATSRVNQPQHF
v_call: TRBV15
j_call: TRBJ1-5
d_call: .
clone_size: .

cdr3_nt: TGTGCCAGCAGTTTATACAGACGGGGCTCCTACGAGCAGTACTTC
cdr3_aa: CASSLYRRGSYEQYF
v_call: TRBV28
j_call: TRBJ2-7
d_call: .
clone_size: .

cdr3_nt: TGTGCCAGCAGTTTATTACAGGGCTCCTACGAGCAGTACTTC
cdr3_aa: CASSLLQGSYEQYF
v_call: TRBV28
j_call: TRBJ2-7
d_call: .
clone_size: .

cdr3_nt: TGCAGTGCTCCCCAGGGTGGTGAGCAGTTCTTC
cdr3_aa: CSAPQGGEQFF
v_call: TRBV20-1
j_call: TRBJ2-1
d_call: .
clone_size: .

cdr3_nt: TGTGCCAGCGGGACAGGGAACCAAGAGACCCAGTACTTC
cdr3_aa: CASGTGNQETQYF
v_call: TRBV21-1
j_call: TRBJ2-5
d_call: .
clone_size: .

cdr3_nt: TGCAGCTTCCGACCGGACGGGAACACTGAAGCTTTCTTT
cdr3_aa: CSFRPDGNTEAFF
v_call: TRBV29-1
j_call: TRBJ1-1
d_call: .
clone_size: .

cdr3_nt: TGCGCCAGCAGCCAAGACGCGGACAACTACTATGGCTACACCTTC
cdr3_aa: CASSQDADNYYGYTF
v_call: TRBV4-3
j_call: TRBJ1-2
d_call: .
clone_size: .

cdr3_nt: TGTGCTAGTGGTTTGGCTGGCACAGATACGCAGTATTTT
cdr3_aa: CASGLAGTDTQYF
v_call: TRBV12-5
j_call: TRBJ2-3
d_call: .
clone_size: few

cdr3_nt: TGTGCCAGCAGCTTAACCCCCGGCGCCTACGAGCAGTACTTC
cdr3_aa: CASSLTPGAYEQYF
v_call: TRBV7-3
j_call: TRBJ2-7
d_call: .
clone_size: .

cdr3_nt: TGTGCCTGGGACCCTGGGGCGGCCGCATCCTACGAGCAGTACTTC
cdr3_aa: CAWDPGAAASYEQYF
v_call: TRBV30
j_call: TRBJ2-7
d_call: .
clone_size: .

cdr3_nt: TGTGCCAGCCGAGGGACAGGGGGCCCCTACGAGCAGTACTTC
cdr3_aa: CASRGTGGPYEQYF
v_call: TRBV6-6
j_call: TRBJ2-7
d_call: TRBD1
clone_size: .

cdr3_nt: TGTGCCAGCAGTACCCCGGGACAGGGGGCCTACGAGCAGTACTTC
cdr3_aa: CASSTPGQGAYEQYF
v_call: TRBV28
j_call: TRBJ2-7
d_call: TRBD1
clone_size: .

cdr3_nt: TGTGCCAGCATCCTGGACAGGTTCTCCTACAATGAGCAGTTCTTC
cdr3_aa: CASILDRFSYNEQFF
v_call: TRBV11-2
j_call: TRBJ2-1
d_call: TRBD1
clone_size: .